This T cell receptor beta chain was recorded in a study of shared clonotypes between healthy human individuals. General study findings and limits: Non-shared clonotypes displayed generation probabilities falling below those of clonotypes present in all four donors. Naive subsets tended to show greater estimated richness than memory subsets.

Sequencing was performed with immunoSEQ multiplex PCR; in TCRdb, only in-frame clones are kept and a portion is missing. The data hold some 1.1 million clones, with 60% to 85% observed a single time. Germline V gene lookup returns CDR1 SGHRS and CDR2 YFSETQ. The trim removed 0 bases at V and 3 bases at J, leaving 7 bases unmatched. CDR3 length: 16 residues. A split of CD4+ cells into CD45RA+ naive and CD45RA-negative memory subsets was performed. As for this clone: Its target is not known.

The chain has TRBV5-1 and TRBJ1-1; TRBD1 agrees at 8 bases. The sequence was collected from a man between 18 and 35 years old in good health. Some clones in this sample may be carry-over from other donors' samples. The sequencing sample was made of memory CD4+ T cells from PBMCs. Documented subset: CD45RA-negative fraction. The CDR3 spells CASSLESGGRDTEAFF. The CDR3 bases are TGCGCCAGCAGCTTGGAGTCAGGGGGCAGGGACACTGAAGCTTTCTTT.